One TCR beta chain is described in this entry. In germline, CDR1 is LGHNA, CDR2 YSLEER. The germline V and J ends were trimmed by 0 bases and 6 bases, with 13 bases remaining between them. This CDR3 spans 15 amino acids. The data originate from a study of blood T cell repertoires in COVID-19. The repertoire was sequenced with immunoSEQ multiplex PCR; TCRdb's copy has only in-frame clones and lacks some. The profile shows about 86,000 clones, roughly 88% of them singletons. Sequences were obtained from peripheral blood. This sequence was found in a woman older than 75 with active or convalescent COVID-19. The V and J genes are TRBV4-3 and TRBJ2-3; TRBD1 might be the D (6 bases). The CDR3 region has the DNA TGCGCCAGCAGCCAAGAGGGGGCCCAGGCGGATACGCAGTATTTT. Translated, it gives CASSQEGAQADTQYF.